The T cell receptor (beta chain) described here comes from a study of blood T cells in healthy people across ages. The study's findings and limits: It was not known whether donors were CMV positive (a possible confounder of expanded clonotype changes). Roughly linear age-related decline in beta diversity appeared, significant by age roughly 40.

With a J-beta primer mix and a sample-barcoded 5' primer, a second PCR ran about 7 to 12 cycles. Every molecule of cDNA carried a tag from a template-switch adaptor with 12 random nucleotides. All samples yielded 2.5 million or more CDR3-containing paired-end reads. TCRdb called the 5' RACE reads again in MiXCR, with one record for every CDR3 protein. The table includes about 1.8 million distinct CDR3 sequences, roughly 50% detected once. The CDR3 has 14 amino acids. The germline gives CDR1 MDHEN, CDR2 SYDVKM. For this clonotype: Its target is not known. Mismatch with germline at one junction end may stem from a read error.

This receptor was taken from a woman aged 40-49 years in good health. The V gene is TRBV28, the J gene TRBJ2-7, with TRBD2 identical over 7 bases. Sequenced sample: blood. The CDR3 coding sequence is TGTGCCAGCAATTCTCGGGGGGACTTCTACGAGCAGTACTTT. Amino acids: CASNSRGDFYEQYF.